This T cell receptor beta chain was observed in a study of cytomegalovirus exposure and HLA in healthy donors. Study-level results: Analysis performed later found approximately 17,000 TCR beta sequences associated with HLA alleles at 0.05 false discovery rate. The only immune exposure information that was available was CMV serostatus. Common viral pathogens (according to a later analysis) appeared linked to several of the most significant clusters. Clonal expansion was found to be greater in HLA-associated TCR beta chains than in equally common others in a later analysis.

Notes on this clone: Its antigen is undetermined.

This CDR3 has 17 amino acids. Trimming cost V 3 bases and J 8 bases, with 25 bases left between them. CDR1 is SGHVS and CDR2 is FQNEAQ in the germline V gene. The PCR ran on 60 Vbeta and 13 Jbeta primers. The repertoire was sequenced with immunoSEQ multiplex PCR; TCRdb's copy has only in-frame clones and lacks some. The sample includes 95,000 to 100,000 clones, about 70% seen only once; the top ten take about 1.9%. Sequencing used PBMCs. This TCR was recovered from a woman in her thirties or forties in good health and CMV-seronegative. The chain is built from TRBV7-8 and TRBJ1-2; D is possibly TRBD1 (6 bases). The CDR3 here is CASSFFSTGIPLEGYTF. The CDR3 nucleotides read TGTGCCAGCAGCTTCTTTTCGACAGGTATCCCCCTTGAAGGCTACACCTTC.